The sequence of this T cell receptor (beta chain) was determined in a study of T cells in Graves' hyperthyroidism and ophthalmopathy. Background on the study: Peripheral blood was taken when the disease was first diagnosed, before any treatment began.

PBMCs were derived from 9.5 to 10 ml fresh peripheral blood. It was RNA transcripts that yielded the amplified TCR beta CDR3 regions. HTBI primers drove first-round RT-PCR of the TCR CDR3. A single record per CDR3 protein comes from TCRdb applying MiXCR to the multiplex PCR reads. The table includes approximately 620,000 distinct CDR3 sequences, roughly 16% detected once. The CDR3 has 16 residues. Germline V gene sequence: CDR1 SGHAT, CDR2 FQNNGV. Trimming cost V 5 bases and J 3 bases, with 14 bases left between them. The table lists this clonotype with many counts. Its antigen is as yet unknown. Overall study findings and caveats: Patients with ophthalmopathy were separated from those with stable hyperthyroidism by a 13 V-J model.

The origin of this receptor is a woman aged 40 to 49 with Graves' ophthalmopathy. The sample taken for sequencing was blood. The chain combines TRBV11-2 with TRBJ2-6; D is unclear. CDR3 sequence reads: CASSASVAHGANVLTF. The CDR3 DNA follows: TGTGCCAGCAGCGCCTCGGTGGCGCATGGGGCCAACGTCCTGACTTTC.